The clone carrying this T cell receptor (beta chain) was seen a single time. What it binds is unknown. The CDR3 consists of 13 residues. Deletions cut 3 bases from V and 8 bases from J, with 12 bases between. CDR1 is LNHDA and CDR2 is SQIVND in the germline V gene (reference sequence). TCRdb keeps only in-frame clones here, not all; method: immunoSEQ multiplex PCR. The sample lists about 59,000 clones, over 75% occurring once. This entry comes from a study of OX40 agonist ivuxolimab in advanced cancers. Findings and limits, study-wide: Normalized T-cell clonal expansion was also low in some nonresponders.

The receptor was derived from an adult with an advanced solid tumor such as melanoma, head and neck, liver or kidney cancer. This specimen was CD4+ or CD8+ T cells sorted from blood, taken in a trial of the OX40 agonist ivuxolimab. J is TRBJ2-3 and V is TRBV19, with unresolved D. CDR3 DNA sequence: TGTGCCAGTAGTATGGTTCCAGGTGGTACGCAGTATTTT. It translates to CASSMVPGGTQYF.